These 11 T cell receptor beta chains share one sample of origin, sequenced in a study of glioma-infiltrating T cells. Amplification of TCR alpha and beta CDR3 regions from RNA used iRepertoire nested multiplex PCR. TCRdb re-analysed the multiplex PCR reads in MiXCR, keeping a single row per CDR3 protein. The data show a few hundred thousand distinct CDR3 sequences, 41% seen once. Sequencing was performed on glioma tissue, nonneoplastic brain tissue, or PBMCs (not recorded which). The origin of the receptors is a human donor with low-grade glioma or glioblastoma, undergoing nonglioma brain surgery, or in good health (not recorded which).

For this clonotype: One junction end disagrees with the germline gene, perhaps due to a read error. V and J are TRBV6-1 and TRBJ2-6, with D unresolved. CDR3 length: 16 amino acids. Germline loops: CDR1 MNHNS, CDR2 SASEGT. The CDR3 DNA follows: TGTGCCTGCAGCTCGTTGGAATACACTGGGGCCAACGTCCTGACTTTC. Protein: CACSSLEYTGANVLTF.

The chain uses TRBV2 and TRBJ1-1; D gene ambiguous. The germline gives CDR1 SNHLY, CDR2 FYNNEI. V lost 1 base to trimming and J lost 6 bases, with 9 bases between them. CDR3 length: 13 residues. CDR3 loop: CASSEERGSEAFF. CDR3 sequence (DNA): TGTGCCAGCAGTGAAGAGAGAGGGTCTGAAGCTTTCTTT. Variable domain in full (rest from reference TRBV2 and TRBJ1-1): EPEVTQTPSHQVTQMGQEVILRCVPISNHLYFYWYRQILGQKVEFLVSFYNNEISEKSEIFDDQFSVERPDGSNFTLKIRSTKLEDSAMYFCASSEERGSEAFFGQGTRLTVV.

This chain connects TRBV19 to TRBJ2-2, with 15 bases matching TRBD2. Germline CDR1 is LNHDA and CDR2 is SQIVND (reference sequence). V was pared by 5 bases and J by 5 bases, with 3 bases of the junction left unmatched. This CDR3 spans 16 amino acids. CDR3 region: CASSGTSGRYTGELFF. CDR3 nucleotides: TGTGCCAGTAGTGGGACTAGCGGGAGGTATACCGGGGAGCTGTTTTTT.

This clonotype occurred once. The rearrangement joins TRBV24-1 to TRBJ1-1; 8 positions agree with TRBD1. V shed 4 bases and J 0 bases; nucleotides not matched to a gene: 9. Per germline, CDR1 KGHDR and CDR2 SFDVKD. CDR3 length: 17 amino acids. CDR3 residues: CATSDSPRTGLNTEAFF. For the CDR3, the DNA is TGTGCCACCAGTGACTCACCCCGGACAGGGTTGAACACTGAAGCTTTCTTT.

With respect to this clonotype: A read error may explain this, as a much larger clone is one base away. The J gene is TRBJ2-1, the V gene TRBV27, with a possible D match to TRBD2 (6 bases). The CDR3 runs 14 residues. V was clipped by 5 bases and J by 10 bases, with 18 bases between them. The germline CDR1 and CDR2 sequences are MNHEY and SMNVEV (reference sequence). The chain's CDR3 is CASSIAGSSYEQFF. The DNA for the CDR3 is TGTGCCAGCAGTATAGCCGGGAGCTCCTACGAGCAGTTCTTC.

As to this clonotype: A much bigger clone sits one base away, suggesting this may be a read error. The chain uses TRBV28 and TRBJ1-1, with D tentatively TRBD1 (5 bases). Germline V gene data show CDR1 as MDHEN and CDR2 as SYDVKM. The CDR3 sequence is 15 residues long. V gave up 8 bases and J gave up 4 bases, with 20 bases separating them. The CDR3 loop is CASSSSQGRGTEAFF. The CDR3 DNA follows: TGTGCCAGCTCATCTTCTCAGGGACGAGGCACTGAAGCTTTCTTT. Complete variable domain (other parts from reference TRBV28 and TRBJ1-1): DVKVTQSSRYLVKRTGEKVFLECVQDMDHENMFWYRQDPGLGLRLIYFSYDVKMKEKGDIPEGYSVSREKKERFSLILESASTNQTSMYLCASSSSQGRGTEAFFGQGTRLTVV.

This clonotype has a handful of counts. The chain recombines TRBV20-1 with TRBJ1-2, with 9 bases matching TRBD1. The CDR3 has 12 residues. The germline V gene has CDR1 DFQATT and CDR2 SNEGSKA (reference sequence). V was clipped by 2 bases and J by 6 bases; unmatched bases: 1. In nucleotides, the CDR3 is TGCAGTGCTAGACGGGACAGGGATGGCTACACCTTC. It codes for CSARRDRDGYTF.

V usage is TRBV6-2 or TRBV6-3 and J usage is TRBJ2-1; TRBD2 aligns across 8 bases. Trimming cost V 0 bases and J 5 bases; bases outside gene matches: 15. This CDR3 spans 19 amino acids. Germline V gene sequence: CDR1 MNHEY, CDR2 SVGEGT. CDR3 residues: CASSYSPLSGGPSNNEQFF. CDR3 nucleotides: TGTGCCAGCAGTTACTCGCCTCTATCGGGAGGGCCCTCGAACAATGAGCAGTTCTTC.

This clonotype was seen more than once but under ten times. V usage is TRBV15 and J usage is TRBJ2-7; TRBD1 agrees at 12 bases. Trimming cost V 4 bases and J 5 bases; bases outside gene matches: 6. Germline loops: CDR1 LNHNV, CDR2 YYDKDF (reference sequence). The length of the CDR3 is 15 residues. The CDR3 coding sequence is TGTGCCACCAGCAAGGGAGGGACAGGGGGCGACGAGCAGTACTTC. Its translation is CATSKGGTGGDEQYF.

This clonotype was recorded many times. V and J are TRBV28 and TRBJ1-1, with D possibly TRBD1 on 5 matching bases. This CDR3 has 14 residues. V shed 6 bases and J shed 2 bases, with 13 bases lying between them. The germline V gene has CDR1 MDHEN and CDR2 SYDVKM. Written as DNA, the CDR3 is TGTGCCAGCAGACCCTGGAGGGGAAACACTGAAGCTTTCTTT. This translates into CASRPWRGNTEAFF.

This clonotype has at least ten counts. The chain joins TRBV6-1 to TRBJ2-2, with 10 positions matching TRBD1. Germline V gene sequence: CDR1 MNHNS, CDR2 SASEGT. There are 16 residues in the CDR3. Trimming cost V 6 bases and J 4 bases; bases outside gene matches: 8. The CDR3 spells CASRKTGTGVTGELFF. The CDR3 region has the DNA TGTGCCAGCAGGAAAACCGGGACAGGGGTCACCGGGGAGCTGTTTTTT.